This T cell receptor (beta chain) was sequenced in a study of T-cell reconstitution after alpha-beta-depleted transplantation in children. The length of the CDR3 is 13 residues. Germline CDR1 is DFQATT and CDR2 is SNEGSKA (reference sequence). V lost 5 bases and J lost 5, with 13 bases in between. This clonotype was seen many times. Preparing the TCRbeta library involved the use of unique molecular identifiers. TCRdb fed the PCR reads into MiXCR, producing one record per CDR3 protein. The sample yields under 850,000 distinct CDR3 sequences, about 12% seen once. The receptor's source is a girl aged 2 to 10 with congenital amegakaryocytic thrombocytopenia, due to receive a stem cell transplant. The J gene is TRBJ2-1, the V gene TRBV20-1; perhaps TRBD2 as D (6 bases). The starting material was PBMCs, obtained before TCRalphabeta/CD19-depleted stem cell transplant. This CDR3 is CSAESSGHNEQFF. CDR3 DNA sequence: TGCAGTGCTGAAAGCAGCGGGCACAATGAGCAGTTCTTC.